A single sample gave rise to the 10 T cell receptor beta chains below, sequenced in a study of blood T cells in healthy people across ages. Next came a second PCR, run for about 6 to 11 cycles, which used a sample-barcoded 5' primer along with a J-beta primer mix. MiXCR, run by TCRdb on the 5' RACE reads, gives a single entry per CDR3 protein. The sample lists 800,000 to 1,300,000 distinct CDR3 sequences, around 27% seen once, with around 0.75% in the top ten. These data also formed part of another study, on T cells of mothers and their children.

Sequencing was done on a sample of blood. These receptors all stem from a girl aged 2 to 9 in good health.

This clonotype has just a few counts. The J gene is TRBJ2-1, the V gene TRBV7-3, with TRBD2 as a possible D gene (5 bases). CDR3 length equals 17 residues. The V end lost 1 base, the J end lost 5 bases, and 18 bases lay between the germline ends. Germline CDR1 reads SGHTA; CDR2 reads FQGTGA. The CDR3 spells CASSLNPRLTFDNEQFF. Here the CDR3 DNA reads TGTGCCAGCAGCTTAAATCCTAGACTAACCTTCGACAATGAGCAGTTCTTC.

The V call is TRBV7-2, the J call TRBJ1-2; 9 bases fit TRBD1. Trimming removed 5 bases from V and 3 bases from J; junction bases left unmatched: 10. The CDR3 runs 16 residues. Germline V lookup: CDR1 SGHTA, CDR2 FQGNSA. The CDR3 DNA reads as TGTGCCAGCAGCGATAAAAGACAGGGGGTTTACTATGGCTACACCTTC. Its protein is CASSDKRQGVYYGYTF.

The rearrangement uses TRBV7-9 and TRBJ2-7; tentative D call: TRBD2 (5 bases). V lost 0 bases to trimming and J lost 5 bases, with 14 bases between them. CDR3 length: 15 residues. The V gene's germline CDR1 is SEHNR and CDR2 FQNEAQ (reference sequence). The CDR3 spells CASSLAQEGFNEQYF. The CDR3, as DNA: TGTGCCAGCAGCTTAGCGCAAGAGGGTTTCAACGAGCAGTACTTC. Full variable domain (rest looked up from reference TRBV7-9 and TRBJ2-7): DTGVSQNPRHKITKRGQNVTFRCDPISEHNRLYWYRQTLGQGPEFLTYFQNEAQLEKSRLLSDRFSAERPKGSFSTLEIQRTEQGDSAMYLCASSLAQEGFNEQYFGPGTRLTVT.

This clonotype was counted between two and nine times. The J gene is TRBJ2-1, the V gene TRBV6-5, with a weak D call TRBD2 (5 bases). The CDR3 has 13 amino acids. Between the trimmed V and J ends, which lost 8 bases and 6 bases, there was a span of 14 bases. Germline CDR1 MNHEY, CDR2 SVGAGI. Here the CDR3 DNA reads TGTGCCAGCTCACCGGGCGGGCTCAATGAGCAGTTCTTC. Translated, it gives CASSPGGLNEQFF.

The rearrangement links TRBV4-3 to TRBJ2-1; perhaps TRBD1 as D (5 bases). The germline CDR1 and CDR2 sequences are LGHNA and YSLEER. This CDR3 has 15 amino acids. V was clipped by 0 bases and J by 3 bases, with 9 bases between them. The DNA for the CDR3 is TGCGCCAGCAGCCAAGAAAGACAGCTCTACAATGAGCAGTTCTTC. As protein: CASSQERQLYNEQFF.

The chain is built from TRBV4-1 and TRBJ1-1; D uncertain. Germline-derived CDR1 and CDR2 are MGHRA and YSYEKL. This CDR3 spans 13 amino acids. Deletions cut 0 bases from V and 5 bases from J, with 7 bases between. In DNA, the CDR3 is TGCGCCAGCAGCCAAGATGCGGAGACTGAAGCTTTCTTT. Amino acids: CASSQDAETEAFF.

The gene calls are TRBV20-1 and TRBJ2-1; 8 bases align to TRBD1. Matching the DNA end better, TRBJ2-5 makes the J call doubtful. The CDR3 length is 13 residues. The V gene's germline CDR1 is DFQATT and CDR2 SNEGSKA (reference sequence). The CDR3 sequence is CSATETGEETQYF. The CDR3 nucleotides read TGCAGTGCTACGGAGACAGGGGAGGAGACCCAGTACTTC.

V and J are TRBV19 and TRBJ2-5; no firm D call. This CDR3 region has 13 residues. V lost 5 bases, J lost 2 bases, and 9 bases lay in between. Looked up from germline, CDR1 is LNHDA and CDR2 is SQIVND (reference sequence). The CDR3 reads CASSLNFQETQYF. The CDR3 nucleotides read TGTGCCAGTAGTTTAAATTTTCAAGAGACCCAGTACTTC.

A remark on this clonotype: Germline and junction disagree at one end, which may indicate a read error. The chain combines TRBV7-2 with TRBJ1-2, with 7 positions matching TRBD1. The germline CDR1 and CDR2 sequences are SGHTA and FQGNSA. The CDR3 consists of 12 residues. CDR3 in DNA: TGTGCCAGCAGCTTACTCAGGGGGGTCGTCGCCTTC. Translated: CASSLLRGVVAF.

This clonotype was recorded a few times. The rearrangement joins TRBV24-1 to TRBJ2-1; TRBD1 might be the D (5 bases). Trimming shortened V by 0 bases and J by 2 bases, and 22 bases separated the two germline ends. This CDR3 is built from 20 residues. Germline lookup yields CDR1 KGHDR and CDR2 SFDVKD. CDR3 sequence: CATSDLYAREGSKTYNEQFF. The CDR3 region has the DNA TGTGCCACCAGTGATTTGTATGCCAGGGAAGGGTCGAAAACCTACAATGAGCAGTTCTTC.